A selection of T cell receptor beta chains follows, all from one sample in a study of coeliac disease. Profiled with immunoSEQ multiplex PCR; TCRdb holds only in-frame clones, not every one. The sample includes approximately 4,600 clones, 69% seen only once; the top ten take approximately 15%. Sequenced input: lymphocytes from the gut lamina propria. The origin of the receptors is a woman in her forties. CDR3s include the opening cysteine and the closing phenylalanine or tryptophan.

J	length	V	CDR3
TRBJ2-7	19	TRBV2	CASSGPPGLSGTGGVEQYF
TRBJ2-7	17	TRBV4-1	CASSQDLIGQGVYEQYF
TRBJ2-1	15	TRBV28	CASSSPGQGDNEQFF
TRBJ2-1	15	TRBV19	CATGRGLFSYNEQFF
TRBJ2-2	14	TRBV19	CASSISGDTGELFF
TRBJ2-7	14	TRBV19	CASSPTTGTYEQYF
TRBJ2-3	13	TRBV6-6	CASSRGLADTQYF
TRBJ2-7	13	TRBV6-5	CASSPGASGEQYF
TRBJ1-4	13	TRBV28	CASRRTGVEKLFF
TRBJ2-7	17	TRBV5-4	CASSPFGLLGGVTEQYF
TRBJ2-7	15	TRBV4-1	CASSQGLAGVYEQYF
TRBJ2-7	15	TRBV4-2	CASSKDRVRSYEQYF
TRBJ2-7	13	TRBV11-3	CASSYGLAGVQYF
TRBJ2-3	16	TRBV2	CARGRRGPLGLDTQYF
TRBJ2-7	11	TRBV5-5	CASSFRYEQYF
TRBJ1-3	13	TRBV5-1	CASSLGGENTIYF
TRBJ2-6	18	TRBV7-3	CASSSRTGVSSGANVLTF
TRBJ2-2	18	TRBV19	CASRPGLAGREDTGELFF
TRBJ1-4	17	TRBV10-1	CASSEEVRTAHNEKLFF
TRBJ2-1	15	TRBV9	CASSPSGPSYNEQFF
TRBJ2-7	14	TRBV6-6	CASSYPGKSYEQYF
TRBJ1-1	14	TRBV9	CASSVLAGNTEAFF
TRBJ2-2	12	TRBV19	CASNLNTGELFF
TRBJ1-6	14	TRBV11-2	CASSFSDTNSPLHF
TRBJ2-7	14	TRBV27	CASSYGSGSYEQYF
TRBJ2-7	15	TRBV6-6	CASSYGRTGEYEQYF
TRBJ1-3	15	TRBV2	CASSAVGQGGNTIYF
TRBJ2-1	16	TRBV18	CASSPPAGGSYNEQFF
TRBJ2-5	16	TRBV29-1	CSVPNSRLAVQETQYF
TRBJ1-5	14	TRBV19	CASSIAGGNQPQHF
TRBJ1-5	16	TRBV5-1	CASSLADRYYYQPQHF
TRBJ2-5	13	TRBV11-2	CASSRGSQETQYF
TRBJ2-5	16	TRBV11-2	CASSLGTGGHRETQYF
TRBJ2-4	18	TRBV7-2	CASSLTGTGGLSRNIQYF
TRBJ2-1	11	TRBV23-1	CASSQRGRQFF
TRBJ1-3	16	TRBV5-1	CASSLGGGFSGNTIYF
TRBJ2-3	14	TRBV6-6	CASTGDSDTDTQYF
TRBJ2-3	15	TRBV28	CASSPRGQGTDTQYF
TRBJ2-7	15	TRBV5-6	CASSLYGGLTYEQYF
TRBJ2-7	14	TRBV5-6	CASRFPGQGYEQYF
TRBJ1-1	12	TRBV4-2	CASSKGIGEAFF
TRBJ1-5	18	TRBV2	CASSTQIGTGASNQPQHF
TRBJ2-5	15	TRBV7-2	CASSLVTGDTKTQYF
TRBJ1-5	15	TRBV28	CASSLVSTLYQPQHF
TRBJ1-1	14	TRBV5-1	CASSLPERGTEAFF
TRBJ2-2	16	TRBV5-1	CASSFTTGGRTGELFF
TRBJ2-7	15	TRBV6-6	CASMYEQGSSYEQYF
TRBJ2-2	16	TRBV7-2	CASSSGKLAGTGELFF
TRBJ1-2	15	TRBV4-3	CASSQDPRFNYGYTF
TRBJ1-4	11	TRBV28	CASRGMRELFF